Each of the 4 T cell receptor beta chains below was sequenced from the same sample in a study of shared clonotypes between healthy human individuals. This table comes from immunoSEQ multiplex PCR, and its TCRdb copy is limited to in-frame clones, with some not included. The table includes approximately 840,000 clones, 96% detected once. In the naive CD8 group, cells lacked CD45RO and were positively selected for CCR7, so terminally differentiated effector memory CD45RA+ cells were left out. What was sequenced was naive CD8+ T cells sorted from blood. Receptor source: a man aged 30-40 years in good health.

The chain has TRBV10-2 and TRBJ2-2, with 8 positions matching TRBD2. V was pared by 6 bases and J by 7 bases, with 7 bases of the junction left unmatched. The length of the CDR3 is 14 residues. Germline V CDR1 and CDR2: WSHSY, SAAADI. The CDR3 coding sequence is TGCGCCAGCAGCACGGGACTAGACAGCGGGGAGCTGTTTTTT. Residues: CASSTGLDSGELFF.

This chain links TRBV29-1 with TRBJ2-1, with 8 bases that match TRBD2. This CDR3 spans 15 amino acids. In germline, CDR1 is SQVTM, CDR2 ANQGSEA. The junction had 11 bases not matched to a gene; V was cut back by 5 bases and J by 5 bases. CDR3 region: CSVSPGLGIDNEQFF. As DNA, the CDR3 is TGCAGCGTTTCACCGGGACTAGGAATCGACAATGAGCAGTTCTTC.

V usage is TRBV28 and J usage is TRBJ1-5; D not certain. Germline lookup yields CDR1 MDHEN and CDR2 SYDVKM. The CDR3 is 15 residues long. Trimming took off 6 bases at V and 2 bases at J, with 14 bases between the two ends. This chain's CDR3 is CASSLAPTGNQPQHF. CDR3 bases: TGTGCCAGCAGCCTGGCACCCACGGGCAATCAGCCCCAGCATTTT.

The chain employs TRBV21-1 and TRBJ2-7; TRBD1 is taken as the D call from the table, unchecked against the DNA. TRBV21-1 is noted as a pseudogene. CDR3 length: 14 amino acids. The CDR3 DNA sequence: TGTGCCAGCAGCCGGGACAATACCTCCTACGAGCAGTACTTC. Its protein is CASSRDNTSYEQYF.